The 28 T cell receptor beta chains presented below share a single source sample, sequenced in a study of blood T cell repertoires in COVID-19. Only in-frame clones appear in the TCRdb table, and some are missing; sequencing was by immunoSEQ multiplex PCR. The sample holds some 360,000 clones, over 85% seen once. Sequencing input: peripheral blood. Source of these receptors: a woman aged 55-70 years with COVID-19, enrolled during active disease.

The V and J genes are TRBV11-2 and TRBJ1-5; maybe TRBD1 (5 bases). The CDR3 is made up of 15 amino acids. Germline V gene sequence: CDR1 SGHAT, CDR2 FQNNGV. Deletions cut 1 base from V and 1 base from J, with 8 bases between. Written as DNA, the CDR3 is TGTGCCAGCAGCTTAGTGCCAGGGAGCAATCAGCCCCAGCATTTT. This encodes CASSLVPGSNQPQHF.

Concerning this clone itself: A read error may be the cause here, since a much bigger clone is one base away. V usage is TRBV2 and J usage is TRBJ1-1; 9 bases agree with TRBD1. V lost 4 bases to trimming and J lost 12 bases; unmatched junction nucleotides: 9. The CDR3 extends over 13 amino acids. Germline V gene lookup returns CDR1 SNHLY and CDR2 FYNNEI. The CDR3 reads CASSGDRASVTFF. CDR3 in DNA: TGTGCCAGCAGTGGGGACAGGGCGTCTGTGACTTTCTTT.

The V call is TRBV11-2, the J call TRBJ2-3; TRBD2 matches 9 bases. Unmatched junction bases numbered 7, after V lost 5 bases and J lost 1 base. Germline CDR1 reads SGHAT; CDR2 reads FQNNGV. The CDR3 runs to 16 residues. As DNA, the CDR3 is TGTGCCAGCAGCGGGCAAGCTAGCGGGGGCACAGATACGCAGTATTTT. Residues: CASSGQASGGTDTQYF.

The chain combines TRBV28 with TRBJ1-2, with TRBD1 matching 7 bases. CDR1 is MDHEN and CDR2 is SYDVKM in the germline V gene. The trim removed 7 bases at V and 10 bases at J, leaving 6 bases unmatched. The CDR3 extends over 11 amino acids. CDR3 sequence (DNA): TGTGCCAGCAAGGGCAGGGGGGACTACACCTTC. Its protein product is CASKGRGDYTF.

This chain uses TRBV2 with TRBJ1-1, with D possibly TRBD1 on 5 matching bases. Germline loops: CDR1 SNHLY, CDR2 FYNNEI. The length of the CDR3 is 18 residues. Trimming removed 2 bases at V and 4 bases at J, with 23 bases between. The chain's CDR3 is CASSERPPWGQGGTEAFF. CDR3 nucleotide sequence: TGTGCCAGCAGTGAACGGCCACCCTGGGGCCAGGGTGGCACTGAAGCTTTCTTT.

The chain carries TRBV27 and TRBJ1-1, with D unresolved. The germline V and J ends were trimmed by 5 bases and 7 bases, with 8 bases remaining between them. The germline V gene has CDR1 MNHEY and CDR2 SMNVEV (reference sequence). This CDR3 region has 11 residues. CDR3 protein: CASSKHGEAFF. In DNA, the CDR3 is TGTGCCAGCAGTAAACATGGTGAAGCTTTCTTT.

The rearrangement uses TRBV7-9 and TRBJ1-4; 10 bases match TRBD1. CDR1 SEHNR and CDR2 FQNEAQ come from the germline V gene (reference sequence). The CDR3 runs 15 residues. J lost 8 bases, V lost 5 bases, and 8 bases had no gene match. The CDR3 DNA sequence: TGTGCCAGCAGCCTCGGGACAGGGGTGTGGGAAAAACTGTTTTTT. Protein: CASSLGTGVWEKLFF. The entire variable domain, with the rest obtained from reference TRBV7-9 and TRBJ1-4, is as follows: DTGVSQNPRHKITKRGQNVTFRCDPISEHNRLYWYRQTLGQGPEFLTYFQNEAQLEKSRLLSDRFSAERPKGSFSTLEIQRTEQGDSAMYLCASSLGTGVWEKLFFGSGTQLSVL.

Points on this clone: Other nucleotide sequences from this sample produce the same CDR3. The rearrangement joins TRBV19 to TRBJ1-1; 9 bases map to TRBD1. Germline V gene lookup returns CDR1 LNHDA and CDR2 SQIVND (reference sequence). V trimming: 9 bases; J trimming: 3 bases; junction bases outside the gene matches: 8. The CDR3 extends over 14 amino acids. The CDR3 bases are TGTGCCAGCCGCCGGGACAGGGTGGACACTGAAGCTTTCTTT. Its protein product is CASRRDRVDTEAFF. The full variable domain, its missing parts supplied by reference TRBV19 and TRBJ1-1, is DGGITQSPKYLFRKEGQNVTLSCEQNLNHDAMYWYRQDPGQGLRLIYYSQIVNDFQKGDIAEGYSVSREKKESFPLTVTSAQKNPTAFYLCASRRDRVDTEAFFGQGTRLTVV.

The chain recombines TRBV5-5 with TRBJ2-2; 7 bases agree with TRBD1. Unmatched junction bases numbered 13, after V lost 2 bases and J lost 3 bases. CDR1 SGHKS and CDR2 YYEKEE come from the germline V gene (reference sequence). The CDR3 length is 18 residues. CDR3 loop: CASSLGSPRGFDTGELFF. In DNA form, the CDR3 reads TGTGCCAGCAGCTTAGGATCCCCCAGGGGGTTCGACACCGGGGAGCTGTTTTTT.

The chain uses TRBV7-9 and TRBJ1-2, with 8 bases aligning to TRBD1. The germline gives CDR1 SEHNR, CDR2 FQNEAQ (reference sequence). Trimming cost V 2 bases and J 8 bases; bases outside gene matches: 10. The CDR3 is made up of 15 amino acids. CDR3 sequence: CASSLQGARVKGYTF. Written as DNA, the CDR3 is TGTGCCAGCAGCTTACAGGGGGCCAGGGTCAAAGGCTACACCTTC.

The chain has TRBV19 and TRBJ2-7, with TRBD1 matching over 7 bases. Losses at the gene ends were 3 bases for V and 3 bases for J; bases not matched to a gene: 11. CDR1 and CDR2 from the germline V gene are LNHDA and SQIVND (reference sequence). The CDR3 loop spans 16 amino acids. This CDR3 reads CASSIRTGLSFYEQYF. Here the CDR3 DNA reads TGTGCCAGTAGTATTAGGACAGGATTGAGTTTCTACGAGCAGTACTTC. Complete variable domain (other parts from reference TRBV19 and TRBJ2-7): DGGITQSPKYLFRKEGQNVTLSCEQNLNHDAMYWYRQDPGQGLRLIYYSQIVNDFQKGDIAEGYSVSREKKESFPLTVTSAQKNPTAFYLCASSIRTGLSFYEQYFGPGTRLTVT.

V gene TRBV28 combines with J gene TRBJ1-1; TRBD1 matches at 7 bases. CDR3 length: 16 residues. CDR1 is MDHEN and CDR2 is SYDVKM in the germline V gene. With 4 bases clipped from V and 5 bases from J, the junction kept 13 bases outside the gene matches. The CDR3 spells CASSSHVGGGQTEAFF. The CDR3, as DNA: TGTGCCAGCAGTTCCCACGTAGGGGGCGGACAAACTGAAGCTTTCTTT.

This chain links TRBV5-1 with TRBJ1-1, with D perhaps TRBD1 (6 bases). Germline assignment: CDR1 SGHRS and CDR2 YFSETQ. The V end lost 2 bases, the J end lost 5 bases, and 13 bases lay between the germline ends. This CDR3 spans 14 amino acids. As DNA, the CDR3 is TGCGCCAGCAGCTTCGCGACGCAGGGGACTGAAGCTTTCTTT. It codes for CASSFATQGTEAFF.

The rearrangement joins TRBV19 to TRBJ1-2; D gene uncertain. V gave up 8 bases and J gave up 4 bases, with 14 bases separating them. This CDR3 is 13 amino acids long. Germline V lookup: CDR1 LNHDA, CDR2 SQIVND (reference sequence). In DNA form, the CDR3 reads TGTGCCAGTTCTCGAGAGATCCGCTATGGCTACACCTTC. Translating it yields CASSREIRYGYTF.

The V call is TRBV19, the J call TRBJ1-5; 10 bases are shared with TRBD1. CDR1 is LNHDA, CDR2 SQIVND, per germline (reference sequence). This CDR3 comprises 15 residues. J lost 3 bases, V lost 8 bases, and 7 bases had no gene match. CDR3 amino acids: CASLDRGRSNQPQHF. CDR3 sequence (DNA): TGTGCCAGTCTTGACAGGGGGCGGTCCAATCAGCCCCAGCATTTT.

The chain links TRBV5-1 to TRBJ2-3, with 8 bases lining up with TRBD2. Germline V CDR1 and CDR2: SGHRS, YFSETQ. There are 15 residues in the CDR3. Germline trimming cut 8 bases from V and 0 bases from J; bases unmatched to any gene: 8. Here the CDR3 reads CASKPRGGSTDTQYF. CDR3 DNA: TGCGCCAGTAAACCCCGCGGGGGGAGCACAGATACGCAGTATTTT.

This sequence joins TRBV18 and TRBJ1-2; 7 nucleotides match TRBD1. Germline V gene data show CDR1 as KGHSH and CDR2 as LQKENI. J gave up 8 bases and V 5 bases, and 8 bases lay outside the gene matches. CDR3 length equals 13 residues. For the CDR3, the DNA is TGTGCCAGCTCATTTGACAGGGTGTGGGGCTACACCTTC. This encodes CASSFDRVWGYTF.

The gene calls are TRBV27 and TRBJ1-5, with no clear D. Trimming pared 2 bases from V and 11 bases from J, leaving 19 bases between. CDR1 MNHEY and CDR2 SMNVEV come from the germline V gene (reference sequence). This CDR3 is 15 amino acids long. DNA of the CDR3: TGTGCCAGCAGTTTAGTATCCCCTGAGGTGGATGCCCAGCATTTT. This encodes CASSLVSPEVDAQHF.

The gene calls are TRBV27 and TRBJ1-2, with D uncertain. This CDR3 is 13 amino acids long. Trimming left V 8 bases short and J 6 bases short, with 16 bases between. Germline V gives CDR1 MNHEY, CDR2 SMNVEV (reference sequence). CDR3 DNA sequence: TGTGCCAGCTACTCGAGGGAGACCCATGGCTACACCTTC. Its protein product is CASYSRETHGYTF.

The chain recombines TRBV27 with TRBJ1-5, with D uncertain. Trimming stripped 6 bases from V and 2 bases from J, with 17 bases between. Germline V gives CDR1 MNHEY, CDR2 SMNVEV (reference sequence). This CDR3 is built from 16 residues. The CDR3 DNA follows: TGTGCCAGCAGGACCGGGAAATCCGCCGGCAATCAGCCCCAGCATTTT. The encoded protein is CASRTGKSAGNQPQHF.

This clone appeared once. The chain is built from TRBV6-6 and TRBJ1-3; D is possibly TRBD1 (5 bases). V lost 6 bases, J lost 4 bases, and 16 bases lay in between. The CDR3 totals 15 residues. From germline, CDR1 is MNHNY and CDR2 SVGAGI (reference sequence). DNA of the CDR3: TGTGCCAGCAGGTCCTCGGGGGGGTTAGGAAACACCATATATTTT. Amino acid sequence: CASRSSGGLGNTIYF.

The V gene is TRBV14, the J gene TRBJ2-5; 7 positions match TRBD1. Germline trimming cut 4 bases from V and 3 bases from J; bases unmatched to any gene: 11. This CDR3 region has 16 residues. Per germline, CDR1 SGHDN and CDR2 FVKESK. The CDR3 protein is CASSRRLTGLKETQYF. The CDR3 DNA sequence: TGTGCCAGCAGCCGACGGCTGACAGGGCTAAAAGAGACCCAGTACTTC.

The gene calls are TRBV7-6 and TRBJ2-2, with 8 bases matching TRBD2. Germline V CDR1 and CDR2: SGHVS, FNYEAQ. The CDR3 is made up of 17 amino acids. Trimming cost V 1 base and J 0 bases; bases outside gene matches: 4. CDR3 sequence: CASSLGGGNTNTGELFF. Written as DNA, the CDR3 is TGTGCCAGCAGCTTAGGCGGGGGGAACACGAACACCGGGGAGCTGTTTTTT.

The chain recombines TRBV9 with TRBJ1-1; 10 bases match TRBD1. Germline-derived CDR1 and CDR2 are SGDLS and YYNGEE. There are 14 residues in the CDR3. J was trimmed by 4 bases and V by 3 bases; bases with no gene match: 3. CDR3 sequence reads: CASSGQGAITEAFF. CDR3 DNA sequence: TGTGCCAGCAGCGGACAGGGGGCGATCACTGAAGCTTTCTTT.

The genes are TRBV19 and TRBJ1-5; D perhaps matches TRBD1 (6 bases). Germline V gives CDR1 LNHDA, CDR2 SQIVND (reference sequence). Trimming left V 6 bases short and J 7 bases short, with 13 bases between. The CDR3 length is 13 residues. As DNA, the CDR3 is TGTGCCAGTAGCGAACAGGGAAACCAGCCCCAGCATTTT. It encodes CASSEQGNQPQHF. The whole variable domain, remainder taken from reference TRBV19 and TRBJ1-5, is DGGITQSPKYLFRKEGQNVTLSCEQNLNHDAMYWYRQDPGQGLRLIYYSQIVNDFQKGDIAEGYSVSREKKESFPLTVTSAQKNPTAFYLCASSEQGNQPQHFGDGTRLSIL.

V gene TRBV11-2 combines with J gene TRBJ2-3; D gene uncertain. CDR1 is SGHAT, CDR2 FQNNGV, per germline. The CDR3 extends over 14 amino acids. Trimming stripped 0 bases from V and 4 bases from J, with 8 bases between. CDR3 sequence: CASSLDQAPDTQYF. Here the CDR3 DNA reads TGTGCCAGCAGCTTAGATCAGGCCCCAGATACGCAGTATTTT. The variable domain in full, completed from reference TRBV11-2 and TRBJ2-3, reads EAGVAQSPRYKIIEKRQSVAFWCNPISGHATLYWYQQILGQGPKLLIQFQNNGVVDDSQLPKDRFSAERLKGVDSTLKIQPAKLEDSAVYLCASSLDQAPDTQYFGPGTRLTVL.

The gene calls are TRBV4-2 and TRBJ2-4, with TRBD2 identical over 7 bases. CDR3 length equals 20 residues. The germline CDR1 and CDR2 sequences are LGHNA and YNFKEQ. The trim removed 3 bases at V and 3 bases at J, leaving 20 bases unmatched. For the CDR3, the DNA is TGTGCCAGCAGCCACTCCGCGGGAAACCGGGGAGGGTTTGTCAAAAACATTCAGTACTTC. It yields the protein CASSHSAGNRGGFVKNIQYF.

V gene TRBV19 combines with J gene TRBJ1-2; no reliable D call. The CDR3 runs to 14 residues. The germline V and J ends were trimmed by 1 base and 8 bases, with 14 bases remaining between them. Germline-derived CDR1 and CDR2 are LNHDA and SQIVND (reference sequence). Here the CDR3 reads CASSIGAARGGYTF. CDR3 DNA sequence: TGTGCCAGTAGTATAGGGGCCGCGCGGGGAGGCTACACCTTC.